The 30 T cell receptor beta chains presented below share a single source sample, sequenced in a study of blood T cell repertoires in COVID-19. Generated by immunoSEQ multiplex PCR, the TCRdb table keeps only in-frame clones and is missing some. The sample shows about 220,000 clones, about 80% of them seen only once. The sequenced sample was PBMCs or T cells enriched from blood (not recorded which). The source of these receptors is a middle-aged woman with acute COVID-19.

This clone was recorded many times. V and J are TRBV7-2 and TRBJ2-5; D possibly corresponds to TRBD1 (6 bases). With 1 base removed from V and 5 bases from J, the gap between germline ends came to 11 bases. CDR3 length: 14 amino acids. Germline V gives CDR1 SGHTA, CDR2 FQGNSA. The CDR3 here is CASSLEWQGETQYF. Here the CDR3 DNA reads TGTGCCAGCAGCTTAGAGTGGCAGGGGGAGACCCAGTACTTC.

This clone came up a few times. This sequence joins TRBV5-1 and TRBJ1-5; no clear D gene. CDR1 and CDR2 (germline): SGHRS, YFSETQ. The CDR3 is made up of 16 amino acids. The V end lost 0 bases, the J end lost 1 base, and 11 bases lay between the germline ends. CDR3 bases: TGCGCCAGCAGCTTGGACAGTTCACGGAGCAATCAGCCCCAGCATTTT. Encoded protein: CASSLDSSRSNQPQHF. Full variable domain (rest looked up from reference TRBV5-1 and TRBJ1-5): KAGVTQTPRYLIKTRGQQVTLSCSPISGHRSVSWYQQTPGQGLQFLFEYFSETQRNKGNFPGRFSGRQFSNSRSEMNVSTLELGDSALYLCASSLDSSRSNQPQHFGDGTRLSIL.

The chain recombines TRBV18 with TRBJ1-2; D gene unclear. CDR3 length: 16 amino acids. Germline CDR1 KGHSH, CDR2 LQKENI. V gave up 3 bases and J gave up 1 base, with 15 bases separating them. The CDR3 DNA follows: TGTGCCAGCTCACCGGGTCGGGAGCTGTTTAACTATGGCTACACCTTC. Protein: CASSPGRELFNYGYTF.

The chain uses TRBV7-9 and TRBJ2-4; perhaps TRBD1 as D (5 bases). V was trimmed by 2 bases and J by 8 bases, leaving 10 bases between them. From germline, CDR1 is SEHNR and CDR2 FQNEAQ (reference sequence). The length of the CDR3 is 13 residues. The chain's CDR3 is CASSLNRNDIQYF. CDR3 nucleotides: TGTGCCAGCAGCTTAAACAGGAATGACATTCAGTACTTC.

The table lists this clone with a few counts. The chain employs TRBV7-2 and TRBJ1-5; D may be TRBD1 (6 bases). The CDR3 is 13 amino acids. Germline V gene sequence: CDR1 SGHTA, CDR2 FQGNSA. Trimming removed 5 bases at V and 5 bases at J, with 10 bases between. This CDR3 reads CASSVTGDQPQHF. The CDR3 bases are TGTGCCAGCAGCGTGACAGGAGATCAGCCCCAGCATTTT. Complete variable domain (other parts from reference TRBV7-2 and TRBJ1-5): GAGVSQSPSNKVTEKGKDVELRCDPISGHTALYWYRQSLGQGLEFLIYFQGNSAPDKSGLPSDRFSAERTGGSVSTLTIQRTQQEDSAVYLCASSVTGDQPQHFGDGTRLSIL.

The chain employs TRBV19 and TRBJ2-1; weak D call: TRBD2 (5 bases). This CDR3 is 16 amino acids long. Germline CDR1 LNHDA, CDR2 SQIVND (reference sequence). Trimming took off 5 bases at V and 3 bases at J, with 17 bases between the two ends. In DNA, the CDR3 is TGTGCCAGTAGTGGAGGCCCCGGTCGCCGCTACAATGAGCAGTTCTTC. It is translated as CASSGGPGRRYNEQFF.

The V gene is TRBV9, the J gene TRBJ2-1, with D possibly matching TRBD2 (6 bases). Deletions cut 3 bases from V and 3 bases from J, with 16 bases between. Germline V gives CDR1 SGDLS, CDR2 YYNGEE. This CDR3 has 16 residues. The CDR3 protein is CASSGGMNPNYNEQFF. The CDR3 nucleotides read TGTGCCAGCAGCGGCGGGATGAACCCGAACTACAATGAGCAGTTCTTC.

The chain couples TRBV5-1 to TRBJ1-4; TRBD1 might be the D (6 bases). The V end was cut by 0 bases, the J end by 12 bases, with 12 bases between. The CDR3 loop spans 13 amino acids. Germline loops: CDR1 SGHRS, CDR2 YFSETQ. CDR3 sequence: CASSLAGAAELFF. The CDR3 coding sequence is TGCGCCAGCAGCTTGGCAGGGGCCGCGGAACTGTTTTTT.

The rearrangement joins TRBV7-2 to TRBJ1-2; D is unresolved. Trimming took off 5 bases at V and 3 bases at J, with 16 bases between the two ends. The CDR3 is 15 residues long. Germline assignment: CDR1 SGHTA and CDR2 FQGNSA. The CDR3 is CASSKSPPLYYGYTF. Here the CDR3 DNA reads TGTGCCAGCAGCAAAAGCCCTCCCCTGTACTATGGCTACACCTTC.

The chain joins TRBV9 to TRBJ1-4, with TRBD1 identical over 10 bases. CDR3 length equals 15 residues. V lost 5 bases to trimming and J lost 7 bases; unmatched junction nucleotides: 8. Germline V gene lookup returns CDR1 SGDLS and CDR2 YYNGEE. In DNA form, the CDR3 reads TGTGCCAGCAGAGTACGACAGGGGGCAGGTGAAAAACTGTTTTTT. It yields the protein CASRVRQGAGEKLFF.

The gene calls are TRBV2 and TRBJ1-5, with 9 bases aligning to TRBD1. Per the germline V gene, CDR1 is SNHLY and CDR2 is FYNNEI. This CDR3 has 15 amino acids. The junction had 3 bases not matched to a gene; V was cut back by 6 bases and J by 0 bases. The CDR3 nucleotides are TGTGCCAGCAGGACAGGGGGGCATAGCAATCAGCCCCAGCATTTT. Translating it yields CASRTGGHSNQPQHF.

As concerns this clone: Relative to the germline gene, one junction end is altered; a read error may explain this. V and J are TRBV18 and TRBJ2-3; 8 nucleotides match TRBD2. The CDR3 loop spans 13 amino acids. Germline V gene data show CDR1 as KGHSH and CDR2 as LQKENI. CDR3 bases: TGTGCCAGCTCACGGACTAGCAAAGATACGCAGTATTTT. Its translation: CASSRTSKDTQYF.

V gene TRBV29-1 combines with J gene TRBJ1-2; D perhaps matches TRBD1 (5 bases). The germline V and J ends were trimmed by 5 bases and 3 bases, with 13 bases remaining between them. The CDR3 length is 13 residues. Germline CDR1 is SQVTM and CDR2 is ANQGSEA. The CDR3, as DNA: TGCAGCGTTCCCAGGGATAGGGACTATGGCTACACCTTC. This sequence encodes CSVPRDRDYGYTF. Combining the CDR3 with reference TRBV29-1 and TRBJ1-2 gives the whole variable domain SAVISQKPSRDICQRGTSLTIQCQVDSQVTMMFWYRQQPGQSLTLIATANQGSEATYESGFVIDKFPISRPNLTFSTLTVSNMSPEDSSIYLCSVPRDRDYGYTFGSGTRLTVV.

The V gene is TRBV7-2, the J gene TRBJ1-3; D remains ambiguous. Trimming stripped 0 bases from V and 6 bases from J, with 12 bases between. The CDR3 has 15 amino acids. The V gene's germline CDR1 is SGHTA and CDR2 FQGNSA. The CDR3, as DNA: TGTGCCAGCAGCTTAGCCCTGGACTCGAAAAACACCATATATTTT. It encodes CASSLALDSKNTIYF.

The chain joins TRBV25-1 to TRBJ2-7; 10 bases fit TRBD2. There are 15 residues in the CDR3. The junction had 6 bases not matched to a gene; V was cut back by 2 bases and J by 5 bases. Germline-derived CDR1 and CDR2 are MGHDK and SYGVNS. The CDR3 loop reads CASSERAGGKNEQYF. CDR3 nucleotides: TGTGCCAGCAGTGAACGAGCGGGAGGGAAGAACGAGCAGTACTTC.

Only one count was recorded for this clone. The chain links TRBV21-1 to TRBJ2-2; the listed D gene, TRBD2, was not tested against the DNA. TRBV21-1 is a listed pseudogene. This CDR3 spans 16 amino acids. CDR3 region: CASSKGRRTNTGELFF. Here the CDR3 DNA reads TGTGCCAGCAGCAAAGGGCGACGGACTAACACCGGGGAGCTGTTTTTT.

V is TRBV2 and J is TRBJ1-6, with 8 bases identical to TRBD1. Trimming at V came to 7 bases and at J to 7 bases, leaving 12 bases not matched to a gene. The CDR3 is 16 amino acids. Germline CDR1 is SNHLY and CDR2 is FYNNEI. CDR3 sequence (DNA): TGTGCCAGCAAACATGGGTCGGGACAGGCCAATTCACCCCTCCACTTT. It is translated as CASKHGSGQANSPLHF.

The chain joins TRBV27 to TRBJ1-1; TRBD1 matches at 7 bases. Trimming cost V 3 bases and J 2 bases; bases outside gene matches: 3. CDR1 MNHEY and CDR2 SMNVEV come from the germline V gene (reference sequence). The CDR3 covers 14 residues. DNA for the CDR3: TGTGCCAGCAGTTTTGGGACAGCCAACACTGAAGCTTTCTTT. Residues: CASSFGTANTEAFF.

This rearrangement joins TRBV7-9 to TRBJ1-5, with 9 bases matching TRBD1. V trimming: 5 bases; J trimming: 0 bases; junction bases outside the gene matches: 5. The CDR3 runs to 16 residues. Germline assignment: CDR1 SEHNR and CDR2 FQNEAQ (reference sequence). The chain's CDR3 is CASSPGTGNSNQPQHF. The CDR3 nucleotides are TGTGCCAGCAGCCCCGGGACAGGGAATAGCAATCAGCCCCAGCATTTT. Using reference TRBV7-9 and TRBJ1-5 for the parts outside the CDR3, the full variable domain is DTGVSQNPRHKITKRGQNVTFRCDPISEHNRLYWYRQTLGQGPEFLTYFQNEAQLEKSRLLSDRFSAERPKGSFSTLEIQRTEQGDSAMYLCASSPGTGNSNQPQHFGDGTRLSIL.

The chain carries TRBV3-1 (or the pseudogene TRBV3-2) and TRBJ2-2; the match to TRBD2 covers 13 bases. The ends lost 2 bases at V and 3 bases at J; junction bases unmatched: 15. This CDR3 region has 21 residues. CDR1 is LGHDT, CDR2 YNNKEL, per germline (reference sequence). CDR3 region: CASSQTRQDPGLAGHTGELFF. The CDR3 nucleotides read TGTGCCAGCAGCCAAACAAGACAAGACCCGGGACTAGCGGGACACACCGGGGAGCTGTTTTTT.

The chain couples TRBV5-4 to TRBJ2-2; the match to TRBD1 covers 8 bases. The ends lost 4 bases at V and 6 bases at J; junction bases unmatched: 5. Germline V gene data show CDR1 as SGHNT and CDR2 as YYREEE (reference sequence). The CDR3 has 14 amino acids. The CDR3 is CASSPGQGAGELFF. CDR3 DNA: TGTGCCAGCAGCCCCGGACAGGGCGCCGGGGAGCTGTTTTTT.

V gene TRBV19 combines with J gene TRBJ2-5, with 10 positions matching TRBD1. The CDR3 has 16 amino acids. The germline V gene has CDR1 LNHDA and CDR2 SQIVND (reference sequence). In DNA form, the CDR3 reads TGTTTCAGTAGTGGACCCGGGACAGGGGATAGGAAGACCCAGTACTTC. It translates to CFSSGPGTGDRKTQYF.

This sequence joins TRBV6-6 and TRBJ2-2; tentative D call: TRBD1 (5 bases). The CDR3 spans 16 residues. Germline CDR1 is MNHNY and CDR2 is SVGAGI (reference sequence). With 0 bases removed from V and 4 bases from J, the gap between germline ends came to 12 bases. The chain's CDR3 is CASSYSVSGFTGELFF. DNA of the CDR3: TGTGCCAGCAGTTACTCGGTATCAGGGTTCACCGGGGAGCTGTTTTTT.

The J gene is TRBJ2-3, the V gene TRBV4-2; 10 bases map to TRBD2. V lost 0 bases, J lost 5 bases, and 8 bases stayed unmatched. CDR3 size: 17 residues. CDR1 is LGHNA, CDR2 YNFKEQ, per germline. The CDR3: CASSQEVSGGEVDTQYF. The CDR3, as DNA: TGTGCCAGCAGCCAAGAGGTCAGCGGGGGGGAAGTAGATACGCAGTATTTT.

The chain combines TRBV7-9 with TRBJ1-1, with a tentative D call TRBD1 (6 bases). Trimming stripped 1 base from V and 4 bases from J, with 16 bases between. Germline lookup yields CDR1 SEHNR and CDR2 FQNEAQ (reference sequence). The CDR3 is 16 residues long. The DNA of the CDR3 is TGTGCCAGCAGCTTAGGATCCGGGGGGCAAATCACTGAAGCTTTCTTT. Residues: CASSLGSGGQITEAFF.

This chain links TRBV13 with TRBJ2-1, with D possibly matching TRBD2 (7 bases). The V end was cut by 2 bases, the J end by 0 bases, with 17 bases between. The length of the CDR3 is 18 residues. Germline V gene lookup returns CDR1 PRHDT and CDR2 FYEKMQ (reference sequence). CDR3 sequence reads: CASSLRGRGGSSYNEQFF. The CDR3 coding sequence is TGTGCCAGCAGCTTAAGAGGCAGGGGAGGGAGCTCCTACAATGAGCAGTTCTTC.

V gene TRBV7-3 combines with J gene TRBJ2-2, with D possibly being TRBD2 (6 bases). This CDR3 spans 14 amino acids. CDR1 and CDR2 from the germline V gene are SGHTA and FQGTGA. Trimming stripped 6 bases from V and 8 bases from J, with 16 bases between. CDR3 nucleotide sequence: TGTGCCAGCAGACACCGTAGCGGCACGGGGGAGCTGTTTTTT. Its protein product is CASRHRSGTGELFF.

The genes are TRBV6-2 or TRBV6-3 and TRBJ1-2; a weak D match, TRBD1 (6 bases). CDR3 length equals 11 residues. V shed 4 bases and J shed 6 bases, with 6 bases lying between them. Germline V gene sequence: CDR1 MNHEY, CDR2 SVGEGT. CDR3 nucleotides: TGTGCCAGCAGTTCAGGGGATGGCTACACCTTC. It yields the protein CASSSGDGYTF.

This clone appeared once. The V gene is TRBV7-2, the J gene TRBJ1-2; 7 bases fit TRBD1. The germline V gene encodes CDR1 SGHTA and CDR2 FQGNSA. V lost 7 bases and J lost 8; bases outside the gene matches: 10. The CDR3 covers 13 residues. CDR3 DNA: TGTGCCAGCATCGCAGACAGGGCGGGCGGCTACACCTTC. Translated: CASIADRAGGYTF.

The chain is built from TRBV11-2 and TRBJ2-3; 15 bases fit TRBD2. Per the germline V gene, CDR1 is SGHAT and CDR2 is FQNNGV. With 1 base clipped from V and 9 bases from J, the junction kept 11 bases outside the gene matches. The CDR3 is made up of 18 amino acids. CDR3 amino acids: CASSLGGTSGRYSGTQYF. DNA of the CDR3: TGTGCCAGCAGCTTAGGCGGGACTAGCGGGAGGTACTCAGGCACGCAGTATTTT.